This passage covers 5 T cell receptor beta chains from one sample sequenced in a study of T cell changes during pregnancy in multiple sclerosis. The protocol was immunoSEQ multiplex PCR, while the TCRdb copy is restricted to in-frame clones and leaves out a portion. The data show more than 45,000 clones, 93% seen once. This material consisted of CD8+ T cells from peripheral blood mononuclear cells, taken in the second trimester of pregnancy. Every receptor here comes from a female donor with multiple sclerosis, enrolled in a pregnancy study.

The chain has TRBV4-1 and TRBJ1-5, with D unclear. CDR1 is MGHRA and CDR2 is YSYEKL in the germline V gene. V was pared by 0 bases and J by 7 bases, with 7 bases between. The CDR3 is made up of 13 amino acids. CDR3 in amino acids: CASSQEAVQPQHF. CDR3 nucleotides: TGCGCCAGCAGCCAAGAAGCGGTGCAGCCCCAGCATTTT.

The chain recombines TRBV29-1 with TRBJ2-5; TRBD1 might be the D (6 bases). Trimming removed 4 bases at V and 4 bases at J, with 13 bases between. The CDR3 covers 13 residues. Germline CDR1 is SQVTM and CDR2 is ANQGSEA. The CDR3 region has the DNA TGCAGCGTTGTACCACAGGGCGGAGAGACCCAGTACTTC. Encoded protein: CSVVPQGGETQYF.

The rearrangement links TRBV2 to TRBJ1-2; 10 positions agree with TRBD1. CDR1 and CDR2 from the germline V gene are SNHLY and FYNNEI. Trimming removed 3 bases from V and 4 bases from J; junction bases left unmatched: 5. This CDR3 is 15 amino acids long. The CDR3 nucleotides are TGTGCCAGCAGTGAGGCGACAGGGGGCAGCTATGGCTACACCTTC. It yields the protein CASSEATGGSYGYTF.

This clone was counted a single time. V gene TRBV4-1 combines with J gene TRBJ2-1; 8 positions match TRBD2. Unmatched junction bases numbered 5, after V lost 4 bases and J lost 6 bases. The CDR3 is 14 amino acids. Germline CDR1 is MGHRA and CDR2 is YSYEKL. The CDR3 is CASSLAGYPNEQFF. The DNA of the CDR3 is TGCGCCAGCAGCCTAGCGGGGTACCCCAATGAGCAGTTCTTC.

This clone was detected once. This chain uses TRBV9 with TRBJ2-2; D gene unclear. V was clipped by 3 bases and J by 4 bases, with 13 bases between them. The CDR3 spans 15 residues. Germline CDR1 reads SGDLS; CDR2 reads YYNGEE. The CDR3 DNA reads TGTGCCAGCAGCGCGGTCTCGTGGAGCACCGGGGAGCTGTTTTTT. This codes for CASSAVSWSTGELFF.